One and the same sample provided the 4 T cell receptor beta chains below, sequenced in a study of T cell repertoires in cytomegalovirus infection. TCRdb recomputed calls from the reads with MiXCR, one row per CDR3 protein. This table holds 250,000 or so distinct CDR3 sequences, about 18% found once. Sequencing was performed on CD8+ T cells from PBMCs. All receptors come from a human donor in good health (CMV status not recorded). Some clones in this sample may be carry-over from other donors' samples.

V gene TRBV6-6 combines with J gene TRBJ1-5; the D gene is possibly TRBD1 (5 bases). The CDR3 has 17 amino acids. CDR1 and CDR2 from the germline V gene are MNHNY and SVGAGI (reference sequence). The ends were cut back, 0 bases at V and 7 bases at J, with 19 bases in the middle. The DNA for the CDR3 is TGTGCCAGCAGTTACTCCCCATTCCTCGGGGGGAACCAGCCCCAGCATTTT. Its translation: CASSYSPFLGGNQPQHF.

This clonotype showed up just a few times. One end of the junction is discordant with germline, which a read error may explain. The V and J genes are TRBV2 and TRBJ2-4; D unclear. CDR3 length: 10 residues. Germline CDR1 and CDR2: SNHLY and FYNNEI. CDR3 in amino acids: CASSGTVECF. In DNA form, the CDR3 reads TGTGCCAGCAGTGGGACGGTGGAGTGCTTC.

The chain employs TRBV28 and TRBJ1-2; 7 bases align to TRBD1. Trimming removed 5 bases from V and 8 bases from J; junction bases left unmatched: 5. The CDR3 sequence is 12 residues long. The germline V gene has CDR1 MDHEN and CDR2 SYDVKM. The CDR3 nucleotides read TGTGCCAGCAGTCCAGACAGGGACGGCTACACCTTC. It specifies CASSPDRDGYTF.

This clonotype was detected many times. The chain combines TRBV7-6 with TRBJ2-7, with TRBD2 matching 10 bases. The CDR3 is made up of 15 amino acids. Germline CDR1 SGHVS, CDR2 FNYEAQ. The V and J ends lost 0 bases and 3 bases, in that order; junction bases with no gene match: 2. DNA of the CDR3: TGTGCCAGCAGCTTAGCTAGCGGGGGGTTCTACGAGCAGTACTTC. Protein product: CASSLASGGFYEQYF.